Shown below are 32 T cell receptor beta chains from a single sample sequenced in a study of beta chain features in type 1 diabetes. The isolated RNA, all of it, was reverse transcribed, so expressed TCRB transcripts were what got sequenced. The protocol was immunoSEQ multiplex PCR, while the TCRdb copy is restricted to in-frame clones and leaves out a portion. In the table there are hundreds of thousands of clones, approximately 28% of which are singletons. The sequencing sample was made of naive CD4+ T cells from blood. These TCRs come from a young man in good health.

This clone was counted between two and nine times. CDR3 protein: CASSPGDPWYNEQFF. The CDR3 region has the DNA TGTGCCAGCAGCCCCGGGGACCCTTGGTACAATGAGCAGTTCTTC. J is TRBJ2-1 and V is TRBV7-2; D assignment may be TRBD1 or TRBD2 (5 bases each). V was trimmed by 5 bases and J by 4 bases, leaving 15 bases between them. This CDR3 comprises 15 residues. Germline assignment: CDR1 SGHTA and CDR2 FQGNSA. Supplemented by reference TRBV7-2 and TRBJ2-1, the full variable domain reads GAGVSQSPSNKVTEKGKDVELRCDPISGHTALYWYRQSLGQGLEFLIYFQGNSAPDKSGLPSDRFSAERTGGSVSTLTIQRTQQEDSAVYLCASSPGDPWYNEQFFGPGTRLTVL.

This clone was seen more than once but under ten times. The gene calls are TRBV29-1 and TRBJ2-7; D call uncertain. V lost 4 bases and J lost 0, with 7 bases in between. The CDR3 has 12 residues. CDR1 is SQVTM and CDR2 is ANQGSEA in the germline V gene. Here the CDR3 reads CSVVVSSYEQYF. In nucleotides, the CDR3 is TGCAGCGTTGTGGTCTCCTCCTACGAGCAGTACTTC.

J is TRBJ1-5 and V is TRBV5-6; D ambiguous. Germline V gives CDR1 SGHDT, CDR2 YYEEEE. This CDR3 contains 13 residues. Deletions cut 2 bases from V and 4 bases from J, with 7 bases between. The CDR3 bases are TGTGCCAGCAGCTTCTTTGGGAATCAGCCCCAGCATTTT. It encodes CASSFFGNQPQHF. The entire variable domain, with the rest obtained from reference TRBV5-6 and TRBJ1-5, is as follows: DAGVTQSPTHLIKTRGQQVTLRCSPKSGHDTVSWYQQALGQGPQFIFQYYEEEERQRGNFPDRFSGHQFPNYSSELNVNALLLGDSALYLCASSFFGNQPQHFGDGTRLSIL.

This clone occurred a few times. DNA for the CDR3: TGTGCCAGCAGCTCTCAGGGGAGCGTGAACACTGAAGCTTTCTTT. Its translation: CASSSQGSVNTEAFF. The V gene is TRBV7-2, the J gene TRBJ1-1; D possibly corresponds to TRBD1 (6 bases). Germline V lookup: CDR1 SGHTA, CDR2 FQGNSA. The V and J ends lost 4 bases and 0 bases respectively, with 12 bases between them. CDR3 length: 15 amino acids.

The V call is TRBV9, the J call TRBJ2-1, with a tentative D call TRBD2 (6 bases). CDR1 and CDR2 from the germline V gene are SGDLS and YYNGEE. The CDR3 runs 15 residues. The germline V and J ends were trimmed by 1 base and 8 bases, with 16 bases remaining between them. The CDR3 protein is CASSVRRETEHEQFF. DNA of the CDR3: TGTGCCAGCAGCGTACGCCGGGAGACGGAGCATGAGCAGTTCTTC.

V is TRBV5-1 and J is TRBJ2-7; tentative D call: TRBD2 (5 bases). Trimming pared 2 bases from V and 3 bases from J, leaving 9 bases between. CDR1 and CDR2 from the germline V gene are SGHRS and YFSETQ. The CDR3 extends over 13 amino acids. In DNA, the CDR3 is TGCGCCAGCAGCTTCCGGGGAGACTACGAGCAGTACTTC. Its translation: CASSFRGDYEQYF.

The chain has TRBV30 and TRBJ2-3; D possibly matches TRBD1 or TRBD2 (5 bases each). Per germline, CDR1 GTSNPN and CDR2 SVGIG (reference sequence). CDR3 length equals 15 residues. V dropped 6 bases and J dropped 0 bases, with 16 bases sitting between them. The DNA for the CDR3 is TGTGCCTGCGCCCCCGGGACCTTGAGCACAGATACGCAGTATTTT. It specifies CACAPGTLSTDTQYF.

In this sample, this clone turned up a few times. This sequence joins TRBV13 and TRBJ1-5; no clear D. The V end lost 0 bases, the J end lost 2 bases, and 11 bases lay between the germline ends. Germline assignment: CDR1 PRHDT and CDR2 FYEKMQ (reference sequence). The CDR3 consists of 16 residues. CDR3 in DNA: TGTGCCAGCAGCTTAGGGACCCTCGGTGGCAATCAGCCCCAGCATTTT. It yields the protein CASSLGTLGGNQPQHF.

The chain joins TRBV10-3 to TRBJ1-2; no clear D gene. Germline CDR1 is ENHRY and CDR2 is SYGVKD. The CDR3 consists of 13 residues. Trimming left V 6 bases short and J 6 bases short, with 14 bases between. The CDR3 here is CAISAARADGYTF. The CDR3 nucleotides read TGTGCCATCAGCGCCGCACGGGCCGATGGCTACACCTTC.

The chain is built from TRBV2 and TRBJ2-7; 8 bases agree with TRBD1. The length of the CDR3 is 13 residues. The germline V gene has CDR1 SNHLY and CDR2 FYNNEI. Unmatched junction bases numbered 4, after V lost 6 bases and J lost 3 bases. CDR3 loop: CASRLDRDYEQYF. CDR3 sequence (DNA): TGTGCCAGCAGGTTGGACAGGGACTACGAGCAGTACTTC.

V usage is TRBV20-1 and J usage is TRBJ2-7; no reliable D call. Germline V gene data show CDR1 as DFQATT and CDR2 as SNEGSKA (reference sequence). This CDR3 is 11 amino acids long. V lost 6 bases, J lost 2 bases, and 8 bases lay in between. The CDR3 DNA follows: TGCAGTGCCAAAAACACCTACGAGCAGTACTTC. Residues: CSAKNTYEQYF.

This clone came up a few times. This rearrangement joins TRBV5-1 to TRBJ2-5; weak D call: TRBD2 (5 bases). Between the trimmed V and J ends, which lost 7 bases and 1 base, there was a span of 8 bases. CDR3 size: 12 residues. Germline V gives CDR1 SGHRS, CDR2 YFSETQ. CDR3 sequence: CASREGQETQYF. Written as DNA, the CDR3 is TGCGCCAGCCGGGAAGGCCAAGAGACCCAGTACTTC. The entire variable domain, with the rest obtained from reference TRBV5-1 and TRBJ2-5, is as follows: KAGVTQTPRYLIKTRGQQVTLSCSPISGHRSVSWYQQTPGQGLQFLFEYFSETQRNKGNFPGRFSGRQFSNSRSEMNVSTLELGDSALYLCASREGQETQYFGPGTRLLVL.

The genes are TRBV10-2 and TRBJ2-7; D is perhaps TRBD1 (5 bases). This CDR3 has 14 residues. Trimming left V 7 bases short and J 2 bases short, with 15 bases between. The germline V gene has CDR1 WSHSY and CDR2 SAAADI. CDR3 in DNA: TGCGCCAGCACGTACAGCCCAGGGCCCTACGAGCAGTACTTC. It specifies CASTYSPGPYEQYF.

This clone has a handful of counts. CDR3 amino acids: CAWSVYSLPRYEQYF. Written as DNA, the CDR3 is TGTGCCTGGAGTGTATACTCCCTTCCCCGCTACGAGCAGTACTTC. J is TRBJ2-7 and V is TRBV30; no firm D call. The CDR3 extends over 15 amino acids. Per the germline V gene, CDR1 is GTSNPN and CDR2 is SVGIG (reference sequence). V lost 0 bases, J lost 3 bases, and 15 bases lay in between.

This rearrangement joins TRBV18 to TRBJ1-2; 7 bases line up with TRBD1. This CDR3 comprises 16 residues. V shed 3 bases, J shed 4 bases, and the junction held 11 bases outside the gene matches. Germline V gene data show CDR1 as KGHSH and CDR2 as LQKENI. The CDR3 spells CASSPSTGTAFYGYTF. The CDR3 DNA sequence: TGTGCCAGCTCACCGTCTACCGGGACAGCCTTCTATGGCTACACCTTC.

This chain joins TRBV30 and TRBJ2-7; D gene uncertain. The CDR3 has 13 residues. Trimming removed 0 bases at V and 3 bases at J, with 9 bases between. Germline loops: CDR1 GTSNPN, CDR2 SVGIG (reference sequence). The CDR3 DNA follows: TGTGCCTGGAGTGTACGTTCCTTCTACGAGCAGTACTTC. Translated, it gives CAWSVRSFYEQYF.

The V call is TRBV9, the J call TRBJ2-3; the D gene is possibly TRBD1 (7 bases). V lost 3 bases and J 0 bases, leaving 14 bases between the germline ends. The germline CDR1 and CDR2 sequences are SGDLS and YYNGEE. The CDR3 contains 16 residues. The CDR3 DNA sequence: TGTGCCAGCAGCGCGATGGCGGGACAGAGCACAGATACGCAGTATTTT. Its protein is CASSAMAGQSTDTQYF.

The J gene is TRBJ2-5, the V gene TRBV21-1; whether TRBD2, the table's D call, matches the DNA was not checked. TRBV21-1 is annotated as a pseudogene. This CDR3 has 14 amino acids. For the CDR3, the DNA is TGTGCCAGCAGCAAAGGGGATGAGGCGGAGGCCCAGTACTTC. Residues: CASSKGDEAEAQYF.

This clone was counted only a few times. This chain connects TRBV12-5 to TRBJ2-1; D perhaps matches TRBD1 (6 bases). The CDR3 covers 18 residues. Germline CDR1 reads LGHNT; CDR2 reads FRNRAP. The V end lost 2 bases, the J end lost 0 bases, and 17 bases lay between the germline ends. This chain's CDR3 is CASGLHQGQLSSYNEQFF. The CDR3 nucleotides are TGTGCTAGTGGTTTGCACCAAGGACAGCTTAGCTCCTACAATGAGCAGTTCTTC.

This clone was seen more than once but under ten times. Other DNA sequences in the same sample also yield this CDR3. The V gene is TRBV29-1, the J gene TRBJ1-1, with 7 bases identical to TRBD1. The CDR3 loop spans 9 amino acids. V shed 5 bases and J 11 bases; nucleotides not matched to a gene: 2. CDR1 and CDR2 (germline): SQVTM, ANQGSEA. CDR3 sequence reads: CSVQGVAFF. The CDR3 DNA reads TGCAGCGTTCAGGGGGTGGCTTTCTTT.

This clone turned up a few times. V is TRBV30 and J is TRBJ1-1, with 12 nucleotides matching TRBD1. The CDR3 loop spans 15 amino acids. The trim removed 2 bases at V and 5 bases at J, leaving 6 bases unmatched. In germline, CDR1 is GTSNPN, CDR2 SVGIG (reference sequence). The CDR3 loop reads CAWSTGTGGWTEAFF. Written as DNA, the CDR3 is TGTGCCTGGAGTACCGGGACAGGGGGCTGGACTGAAGCTTTCTTT. Supplemented by reference TRBV30 and TRBJ1-1, the full variable domain reads SQTIHQWPATLVQPVGSPLSLECTVEGTSNPNLYWYRQAAGRGLQLLFYSVGIGQISSEVPQNLSASRPQDRQFILSSKKLLLSDSGFYLCAWSTGTGGWTEAFFGQGTRLTVV.

This clone was detected a few times. The rearrangement uses TRBV10-3 and TRBJ2-7, with 8 bases fitting TRBD2. Trimming at V came to 5 bases and at J to 3 bases, leaving 0 bases not matched to a gene. The CDR3 is 12 amino acids. Germline V lookup: CDR1 ENHRY, CDR2 SYGVKD. CDR3 nucleotide sequence: TGTGCCATCAGTACTAGCGGCTACGAGCAGTACTTC. Its translation is CAISTSGYEQYF.

This clone was detected only a few times. V is TRBV7-2 and J is TRBJ2-7; 9 bases match TRBD1. V lost 5 bases to trimming and J lost 3 bases; unmatched junction nucleotides: 11. The CDR3 length is 16 residues. Germline V gene data show CDR1 as SGHTA and CDR2 as FQGNSA. The CDR3 protein is CASSGRDRVWGYEQYF. The CDR3 DNA follows: TGTGCCAGCAGCGGCCGGGACAGGGTTTGGGGCTACGAGCAGTACTTC.

V usage is TRBV5-4 and J usage is TRBJ1-4, with unresolved D. CDR1 SGHNT and CDR2 YYREEE come from the germline V gene (reference sequence). The V end was cut by 4 bases, the J end by 8 bases, with 18 bases between. CDR3 length: 15 amino acids. Here the CDR3 reads CASSAGPASREKLFF. CDR3 sequence (DNA): TGTGCCAGCAGCGCCGGGCCTGCCTCCAGGGAAAAACTGTTTTTT.

A word on this clone: The sample has other DNA sequences that encode this CDR3 too. The CDR3 reads CSVDRGYEQYF. In nucleotides, the CDR3 is TGCAGCGTTGATAGAGGCTACGAGCAGTACTTC. This sequence joins TRBV29-1 and TRBJ2-7; D unclear. Trimming left V 3 bases short and J 3 bases short, with 6 bases between. Germline V gene sequence: CDR1 SQVTM, CDR2 ANQGSEA. The CDR3 runs to 11 residues.

This sequence joins TRBV19 and TRBJ2-5, with D unresolved. Germline CDR1 and CDR2: LNHDA and SQIVND (reference sequence). V was shortened by 6 bases and J by 2 bases, with 10 bases between the two germline ends. This CDR3 is 13 amino acids long. In nucleotides, the CDR3 is TGTGCCAGTAGCTCCCTACTGCAAGAGACCCAGTACTTC. It codes for CASSSLLQETQYF.

This clone was counted a few times. This sequence joins TRBV29-1 and TRBJ2-1; 12 nucleotides align to TRBD2. CDR1 and CDR2 from the germline V gene are SQVTM and ANQGSEA. CDR3 length equals 15 residues. Germline trimming cut 6 bases from V and 1 base from J; bases unmatched to any gene: 4. CDR3 in DNA: TGCAGCGTAGGGGGGACTAGCGGGTCCTACAATGAGCAGTTCTTC. Amino acids: CSVGGTSGSYNEQFF.

This clone has a handful of counts. The V call is TRBV29-1, the J call TRBJ2-5; TRBD1 is a possible D gene (5 bases). The J call may not be correct, given that the DNA end is closer to TRBJ2-7. The CDR3 length is 14 residues. Germline loops: CDR1 SQVTM, CDR2 ANQGSEA. The DNA for the CDR3 is TGCAGCGTTGGACCAGGGCCGAGCTCCTACGAGCAGTACTTC. This translates into CSVGPGPSSYEQYF.

This clone was counted between two and nine times. The rearrangement joins TRBV21-1 to TRBJ1-5. TRBV21-1 counts as a pseudogene. There are 16 residues in the CDR3. CDR3 residues: CASSKRAPHSNQPQHF. CDR3 DNA sequence: TGTGCCAGCAGCAAAAGGGCTCCACATAGCAATCAGCCCCAGCATTTT.

The chain combines TRBV30 with TRBJ1-2; D might be TRBD1 (6 bases). Germline V lookup: CDR1 GTSNPN, CDR2 SVGIG (reference sequence). The CDR3 totals 16 residues. Trimming shortened V by 0 bases and J by 4 bases, and 18 bases separated the two germline ends. Here the CDR3 DNA reads TGTGCCTGGAGTGTGCAGGGGAAGTCTATTGGCTATGGCTACACCTTC. This sequence encodes CAWSVQGKSIGYGYTF.

The chain has TRBV5-6 and TRBJ2-1; 8 nucleotides agree with TRBD2. With V trimmed by 0 bases and J by 4 bases, 6 bases remained unmatched. The CDR3 runs to 16 residues. Germline V gives CDR1 SGHDT, CDR2 YYEEEE. CDR3 sequence reads: CASSLGPGLGYNEQFF. The CDR3, as DNA: TGTGCCAGCAGCTTGGGTCCGGGACTAGGATACAATGAGCAGTTCTTC.

This clone has only a few counts. The CDR3 DNA sequence: TGTGCCTGGAGCCCCCGTGGCAGGGGTAACACTGAAGCTTTCTTT. Translation gives CAWSPRGRGNTEAFF. The chain carries TRBV30 and TRBJ1-1, with a possible D match to TRBD1 (6 bases). V was cut by 3 bases and J by 2 bases, with 16 bases left in between. Germline CDR1 and CDR2: GTSNPN and SVGIG (reference sequence). The CDR3 totals 15 residues.